The 24 T cell receptor beta chains given below trace back to one sample, sequenced in a study of molecular identifiers for immune sequencing clone quantification (dated by TCRdb to 2016 to 2019). Library creation used PCR. Instrument on record: NextSeq 500. Using fastp trimming at Q25 and MiXCR clonotype assembly, TCRdb reanalyzed the public sequencing data and kept in-frame beta chains. CDR3 protein sequences are deduplicated, and each keeps its most common genes and DNA. This sample lists under 800,000 distinct CDR3 sequences; around 25% were detected once. In total, the top ten clones hold 0.75% to 0.8% of the sample. Specimen: naive CD8+ T cells from blood, with Jurkat cell RNA spiked in. What this sample's cell subset or site label stands for: FACS-sorted CD8+CD4-CCR7+CD45RA+ naive T cells. The receptors were sampled from a human donor in good health. Some libraries in this study had Jurkat cell RNA spiked in.

This clonotype was detected only a few times. Here the CDR3 reads CASSQDRAAGIAYNEQFF. CDR3 nucleotide sequence: TGCGCCAGCAGCCAAGATCGGGCAGCGGGGATCGCCTACAATGAGCAGTTCTTC. The chain has TRBV4-3 and TRBJ2-1, with TRBD2 identical over 7 bases. Germline trimming cut 0 bases from V and 2 bases from J; bases unmatched to any gene: 10. Germline-derived CDR1 and CDR2 are LGHNA and YSLEER. The CDR3 runs 18 residues.

With regard to this clonotype: A much more abundant neighbour one base away suggests this may be a read error. CDR3 in DNA: TGTGCCAGCAGCGACATAGGCAGCGGTGAAGCTTTCTTT. It codes for CASSDIGSGEAFF. The chain links TRBV7-2 to TRBJ1-1; the D is unclear. V dropped 5 bases and J dropped 7 bases, with 14 bases sitting between them. Germline assignment: CDR1 SGHTA and CDR2 FQGNSA. The CDR3 contains 13 residues.

This clonotype was seen repeatedly, ten times or more. This chain joins TRBV20-1 and TRBJ2-5, with 8 nucleotides matching TRBD1. Looked up from germline, CDR1 is DFQATT and CDR2 is SNEGSKA (reference sequence). The trim removed 0 bases at V and 2 bases at J, leaving 5 bases unmatched. There are 15 residues in the CDR3. CDR3 residues: CSARDWGQAQETQYF. The CDR3 bases are TGCAGTGCTAGAGATTGGGGACAGGCACAAGAGACCCAGTACTTC.

This chain joins TRBV4-3 and TRBJ1-1; D is uncertain. Trimming took 0 bases from V and 8 from J, leaving 16 bases between them. Germline V gene lookup returns CDR1 LGHNA and CDR2 YSLEER. CDR3 size: 15 residues. The CDR3 reads CASSQDSSANTEAFF. The CDR3 DNA follows: TGCGCCAGCAGCCAAGATTCGTCAGCAAATACCGAAGCTTTCTTT.

This sequence joins TRBV7-9 and TRBJ2-7, with 8 bases matching TRBD1. Germline assignment: CDR1 SEHNR and CDR2 FQNEAQ (reference sequence). V shed 1 base and J 4 bases; nucleotides not matched to a gene: 3. The CDR3 extends over 14 amino acids. This chain's CDR3 is CASSLGWTGYEQYF. CDR3 DNA sequence: TGTGCCAGCAGCTTAGGGTGGACAGGGTACGAGCAGTACTTC.

This chain links TRBV4-3 with TRBJ2-3; D not resolved. The CDR3 contains 16 residues. Trimming took 3 bases from V and 1 from J, leaving 14 bases between them. Germline V CDR1 and CDR2: LGHNA, YSLEER. Here the CDR3 DNA reads TGCGCCAGCAGCCATTCGGTAGATTCGGGCACAGATACGCAGTATTTT. It is translated as CASSHSVDSGTDTQYF.

J is TRBJ1-6 and V is TRBV7-2, with TRBD1 identical over 8 bases. CDR3 length: 15 amino acids. The ends lost 5 bases at V and 8 bases at J; junction bases unmatched: 8. Germline lookup yields CDR1 SGHTA and CDR2 FQGNSA. CDR3 coding DNA: TGTGCCAGCAGCCTTGGCCCGACAGGGGATTCACCCCTCCACTTT. Its translation is CASSLGPTGDSPLHF.

This clonotype showed up many times. The V and J genes are TRBV21-1 and TRBJ2-1. TRBV21-1 is an annotated pseudogene. The CDR3 runs 16 residues. The CDR3: CASSHGSGTAYNEQFF. CDR3 bases: TGTGCCAGCAGTCACGGGTCCGGAACCGCCTACAATGAGCAGTTCTTC.

The table lists this clonotype with a few counts. The gene calls are TRBV10-3 and TRBJ2-7; no clear D. Trimming shortened V by 3 bases and J by 2 bases, and 8 bases separated the two germline ends. This CDR3 is 13 amino acids long. Germline CDR1 ENHRY, CDR2 SYGVKD. CDR3 DNA sequence: TGTGCCATCAGTGACTCTACCCCCTACGAGCAGTACTTC. Encoded protein: CAISDSTPYEQYF.

V is TRBV7-9 and J is TRBJ2-7, with 8 bases identical to TRBD1. The CDR3 spans 15 residues. Germline CDR1 SEHNR, CDR2 FQNEAQ (reference sequence). With V trimmed by 4 bases and J by 2 bases, 7 bases remained unmatched. The CDR3 DNA reads as TGTGCCAGCAGCTCCGGGACAGGCGGCCCCTACGAGCAGTACTTC. Its protein is CASSSGTGGPYEQYF.

Remarks on this clonotype: Mismatch with germline at one junction end may stem from a read error. The CDR3: CASSPERGALPHNSPLYF. In DNA, the CDR3 is TGTGCCAGCAGCCCGGAGAGGGGAGCCCTTCCCCATAATTCACCCCTCTACTTT. The chain has TRBV5-6 and TRBJ1-6; a possible D gene is TRBD1 (5 bases). The CDR3 length is 18 residues. Germline CDR1 is SGHDT and CDR2 is YYEEEE.

This clonotype was recorded many times. The chain links TRBV7-9 to TRBJ2-6; 7 nucleotides align to TRBD1. V trimming: 8 bases; J trimming: 1 base; junction bases outside the gene matches: 20. CDR1 and CDR2 (germline): SEHNR, FQNEAQ (reference sequence). The CDR3 is 20 amino acids. The CDR3 spells CASASSHLTGQPSGANVLTF. CDR3 sequence (DNA): TGTGCCAGCGCATCGTCTCATCTAACGGGACAGCCGTCTGGGGCCAACGTCCTGACTTTC.

This chain joins TRBV7-9 and TRBJ2-7; 7 positions agree with TRBD1. This CDR3 spans 14 amino acids. Trimming took 5 bases from V and 0 from J; bases not matched to a gene: 4. From germline, CDR1 is SEHNR and CDR2 FQNEAQ (reference sequence). CDR3 DNA: TGTGCCAGCAGCGGACAGGACCTCTCCTACGAGCAGTACTTC. Its translation is CASSGQDLSYEQYF.

The chain combines TRBV19 with TRBJ2-7; D is undetermined. The CDR3 contains 14 residues. Trimming stripped 1 base from V and 5 bases from J, with 12 bases between. The germline V gene has CDR1 LNHDA and CDR2 SQIVND (reference sequence). CDR3 nucleotide sequence: TGTGCCAGTAGTATAGGTTCAGGTTTCCACGAGCAGTACTTC. Protein product: CASSIGSGFHEQYF.

This clonotype was seen repeatedly, ten times or more. The chain links TRBV7-2 to TRBJ2-1; 8 bases fit TRBD2. J gave up 3 bases and V 0 bases, and 7 bases lay outside the gene matches. The CDR3 is 17 amino acids. In germline, CDR1 is SGHTA, CDR2 FQGNSA. The CDR3 nucleotides read TGTGCCAGCAGCTTAGCGGTGATTAGCGGGGACTACAATGAGCAGTTCTTC. Translation: CASSLAVISGDYNEQFF.

In this sample, this clonotype turned up many times. The J gene is TRBJ2-3, the V gene TRBV28; D may be TRBD1 (5 bases). The CDR3 is made up of 14 amino acids. The germline V gene encodes CDR1 MDHEN and CDR2 SYDVKM. V was shortened by 6 bases and J by 1 base, with 11 bases between the two germline ends. DNA of the CDR3: TGTGCCAGCAGCTGGGGCACCCGCACAGATACGCAGTATTTT. It yields the protein CASSWGTRTDTQYF. Looking up the rest from reference TRBV28 and TRBJ2-3 gives the full variable domain: DVKVTQSSRYLVKRTGEKVFLECVQDMDHENMFWYRQDPGLGLRLIYFSYDVKMKEKGDIPEGYSVSREKKERFSLILESASTNQTSMYLCASSWGTRTDTQYFGPGTRLTVL.

This clonotype was seen more than once but under ten times. V and J are TRBV27 and TRBJ2-7, with a tentative D call TRBD1 (5 bases). The CDR3 runs 13 residues. V lost 3 bases to trimming and J lost 5 bases, with 11 bases between them. Germline assignment: CDR1 MNHEY and CDR2 SMNVEV (reference sequence). Here the CDR3 reads CASSFFRADEQYF. CDR3 coding DNA: TGTGCCAGCAGTTTTTTCAGGGCCGACGAGCAGTACTTC.

This clonotype was recorded many times. The V gene is TRBV7-2, the J gene TRBJ2-1, with 7 bases that match TRBD2. The CDR3 has 15 amino acids. Per the germline V gene, CDR1 is SGHTA and CDR2 is FQGNSA. V lost 5 bases, J lost 0 bases, and 4 bases stayed unmatched. The chain's CDR3 is CASSDASGSYNEQFF. CDR3 in DNA: TGTGCCAGCAGCGATGCTAGCGGCTCCTACAATGAGCAGTTCTTC.

There are many counts of this clonotype. V is TRBV5-4 and J is TRBJ2-2, with D possibly being TRBD1 (6 bases). The CDR3 has 16 residues. From germline, CDR1 is SGHNT and CDR2 YYREEE (reference sequence). V was cut by 4 bases and J by 4 bases, with 17 bases left in between. CDR3 in DNA: TGTGCCAGCAGCGTGTTGCTGGGGGCCGGCACCGGGGAGCTGTTTTTT. Residues: CASSVLLGAGTGELFF.

This clonotype was seen many times. CDR3 in DNA: TGTGCCAGCAGCCGGGACCCCATGAACACTGAAGCTTTCTTT. As protein: CASSRDPMNTEAFF. The chain links TRBV2 to TRBJ1-1; a possible D gene is TRBD1 (5 bases). Germline-derived CDR1 and CDR2 are SNHLY and FYNNEI. Between the trimmed V and J ends, which lost 6 bases and 0 bases, there was a span of 11 bases. The CDR3 is 14 residues long.

This chain links TRBV6-2 or TRBV6-3 with TRBJ2-3; TRBD1 matches at 9 bases. Germline V gene lookup returns CDR1 MNHEY and CDR2 SVGEGT. Losses at the gene ends were 6 bases for V and 4 bases for J; bases not matched to a gene: 11. The CDR3 totals 16 residues. CDR3 sequence reads: CASSLDRGVSADTQYF. DNA for the CDR3: TGTGCCAGCAGCCTGGACAGGGGAGTAAGCGCAGATACGCAGTATTTT.

A note on this clonotype: This may stem from a read error, because a much larger clone lies one nucleotide away. This chain links TRBV5-6 with TRBJ2-3; D perhaps matches TRBD2 (5 bases). This CDR3 region has 16 residues. Germline V lookup: CDR1 SGHDT, CDR2 YYEEEE. CDR3 region: CASSLGNLASTDTLYF. The CDR3 DNA reads TGTGCCAGCAGCTTGGGGAACCTAGCAAGCACAGATACGCTGTATTTT.

The V gene is TRBV3-1, the J gene TRBJ2-7; 10 bases are shared with TRBD1. V lost 0 bases to trimming and J lost 7 bases; unmatched junction nucleotides: 15. The germline gives CDR1 LGHDT, CDR2 YNNKEL (reference sequence). The CDR3 is made up of 18 amino acids. The CDR3 is CASSQDPLRGTGVGEQYF. The CDR3 DNA sequence: TGTGCCAGCAGCCAAGATCCTCTCCGTGGGACAGGGGTTGGTGAGCAGTACTTC.

The chain recombines TRBV7-3 with TRBJ2-3; TRBD2 aligns across 9 bases. Trimming cost V 5 bases and J 3 bases; bases outside gene matches: 9. From germline, CDR1 is SGHTA and CDR2 FQGTGA. The CDR3 consists of 16 residues. The CDR3 reads CASSPGTSRSTDTQYF. The CDR3 DNA sequence: TGTGCCAGCAGCCCGGGGACTAGCAGGAGTACAGATACGCAGTATTTT. The full variable domain, with the rest looked up from reference TRBV7-3 and TRBJ2-3, is GAGVSQTPSNKVTEKGKYVELRCDPISGHTALYWYRQSLGQGPEFLIYFQGTGAADDSGLPNDRFFAVRPEGSVSTLKIQRTERGDSAVYLCASSPGTSRSTDTQYFGPGTRLTVL.